This TCR beta chain was identified during a study of identifying expanded T cells in peripheral blood. Overall study results and limits: Technical replicates showed roughly 1.2 changed clones; approximately two weeks roughly 16; four weeks 19. Clone count variance between approximately 2-week samples rose with total template count.

The table came from immunoSEQ multiplex PCR; TCRdb's copy has only in-frame clones and leaves some out. The sample has under 100,000 clones; 70% to 90% are singletons. Of note for this clone: What it recognizes is unknown.

During the collection period, no donor immune events like infections were recorded. This CDR3 has 17 residues. The germline V gene encodes CDR1 LGHNA and CDR2 YSLEER. The germline V and J ends were trimmed by 1 base and 2 bases, with 16 bases remaining between them. The V and J genes are TRBV4-3 and TRBJ2-3; TRBD2 might be the D (6 bases). The source of this sequence is a person aged 18 to 70 in good health. Source material: blood. CDR3 DNA: TGCGCCAGCAGCCAAGTGGGACCTAGCGCATACACAGATACGCAGTATTTT. This sequence encodes CASSQVGPSAYTDTQYF.